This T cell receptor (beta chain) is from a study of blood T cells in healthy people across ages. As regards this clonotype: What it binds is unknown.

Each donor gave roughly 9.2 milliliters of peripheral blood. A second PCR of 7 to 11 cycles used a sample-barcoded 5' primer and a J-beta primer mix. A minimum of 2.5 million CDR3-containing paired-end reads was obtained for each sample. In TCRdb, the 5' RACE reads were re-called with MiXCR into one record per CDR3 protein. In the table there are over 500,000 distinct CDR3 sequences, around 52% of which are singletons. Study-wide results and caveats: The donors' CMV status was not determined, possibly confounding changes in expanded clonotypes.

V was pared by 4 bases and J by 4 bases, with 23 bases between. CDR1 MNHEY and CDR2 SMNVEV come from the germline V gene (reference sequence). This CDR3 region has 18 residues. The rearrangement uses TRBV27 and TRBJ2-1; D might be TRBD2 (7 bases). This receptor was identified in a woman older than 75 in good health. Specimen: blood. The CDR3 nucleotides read TGTGCCAGCAGTTCCCTAATTCGGGGAGGGGGACCATACAATGAGCAGTTCTTC. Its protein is CASSSLIRGGGPYNEQFF.